This T cell receptor (beta chain) was recorded in a study of T cell changes during pregnancy in multiple sclerosis. The germline V gene has CDR1 SQVTM and CDR2 ANQGSEA. J lost 2 bases, V lost 6 bases, and 9 bases had no gene match. The CDR3 runs 15 residues. The table came from immunoSEQ multiplex PCR; TCRdb's copy has only in-frame clones and leaves some out. The sample consists of about 80,000 clones, 92% of them appearing once. This rearrangement joins TRBV29-1 to TRBJ2-1; 8 bases fit TRBD2. The sequenced sample was peripheral blood, obtained before pregnancy. This receptor was identified in a female donor with multiple sclerosis, enrolled in a pregnancy study. CDR3 sequence reads: CSVRGGRKAYNEQFF. The CDR3 nucleotides are TGCAGCGTCCGGGGGGGGAGGAAGGCCTACAATGAGCAGTTCTTC.